The entry below describes one T cell receptor (beta chain). This clonotype was recorded at least ten times. Its binding antigen is unknown. Base qualities are missing; no much larger clone stands one base away. This sample stems from a study of identical twins (dated by TCRdb to the mid-2010s). Regarding the study in general: The study deep-sequenced TCR alpha and beta repertoires from monozygotic twins, unrelated adults of various ages and cord blood to test whether fetal clonotypes persist. Replicate twin experiments were performed at different times using different library preparation protocols to rule out contamination.

The research as a whole found: A weaker excess of twin sharing was found in beta out-of-frame sequences because the signal-to-noise ratio was lowered by fewer shared sequences. Because the same donors could not be followed over many years, the conclusions depended on cross-sectional statistical analysis. Fewer insertions were carried by abundant cord blood beta clonotypes, a similar but weaker trend appeared in young adult naive repertoires, and no such trend appeared in memory repertoires. Zero-insertion analyses could be partly confounded by invariant T cells such as MAIT and iNKT, although diverse VJ usage argued against such confounding for most clonotypes. Recombination models systematically underestimated out-of-frame TCR alpha sharing in monozygotic twins but agreed with sharing between unrelated individuals. Compared with coincidental sharing between unrelated individuals, out-of-frame TCR alpha sequences shared between twins had an excess of sequences with low generation probability.

The cysteine opens and the phenylalanine closes a CDR3 of 12 amino acids. Just CDR3 DNA is preserved here, 36 bases in frame from base 1. In the germline V gene (reference sequence), CDR1 corresponds to SEHNR and CDR2 to FQNEAQ. V is clipped by 10 bases and J by 0 bases, and the sequence between their germline boundaries is 8 bases long. Every donor in the study was a healthy Caucasian. Miltenyi CD45RO+ enrichment and human naive T-cell isolation kits were used to isolate memory (CD45RO+) and naive T cells from PBMC. The method was 5' RACE. TCRdb names Illumina HiSeq 2000 as the instrument used. Template switching introduced a universal primer binding site; the final cDNA contained a unique molecular identifier, enabling accurate counting of TCR cDNA molecules. First-strand cDNA for TCR alpha and beta chains was synthesized from specific primers in the conserved constant-segment region. To control for contamination, each cDNA library was double barcoded with a SMART-Mk sample barcode plus Illumina barcodes. Two successive PCR steps introduced TruSeq adapter sequences along with Illumina sample barcodes. The Illumina HiSeq platform was used with custom primers to sequence TCR alpha and beta cDNA libraries. Per the authors' processing: MiGEC processed the raw reads to extract unique molecular identifiers, while MiXCR was used to determine the CDR3 positions. For each individual, recombination models were inferred using an EM algorithm with the repgenHMM and IGoR tools. The analysis of shared clonotypes was done with the tcR package in R, with sharing normalized by the product of cloneset sizes. To study raw recombination free of thymic and clonal selection effects, out-of-frame nonproductive sequences were analyzed. In-frame beta chains were kept once TCRdb had trimmed the public reads at Q25 with fastp and called clones with MiXCR. Every entry covers one CDR3 protein and lists the most common genes and DNA from its rows. The V and J calls were determined by TCRdb, not by the authors. This sample is represented by some 96,000 distinct CDR3 sequences; 5.9% of them were singletons. The top ten clones comprise 12% of the sample.

What was sequenced was memory T cells sorted from blood. The sample's cell subset or site label is to be understood as: CD45RO+ enriched T cells. The receptor was isolated from a woman in her forties or fifties in good health. This receptor chain uses TRBV7-9 and TRBJ2-3, with an unclear D gene assignment. The CDR3 corresponds to CATTPSTDTQYF. The DNA sequence is TGTGCCACCACTCCTAGCACAGATACGCAGTATTTT.